These T cell receptor beta chains were read from a single sample in a study of PD-1 blockade in classical Hodgkin lymphoma. The repertoire was sequenced with immunoSEQ multiplex PCR; TCRdb's copy has only in-frame clones and lacks some. Among 25,000 to 35,000 clones listed, 60% to 75% were seen once. The source material was peripheral blood mononuclear cells (PBMCs), sampled before the second cycle of nivolumab. These receptors all stem from a human donor with classical Hodgkin lymphoma. CDR3s include the opening cysteine and the closing phenylalanine or tryptophan. D genes are given only for firm matches. Not every row has a clone size; where given, it reads once, few, many or a size class.

j_gene: TRBJ2-5; d_gene: -; abundance: -; v_gene: TRBV5-1; CDR3aa: CASSLSRRIQETQYF; CDR3nt: TGCGCCAGCAGCCTCTCAAGACGGATACAAGAGACCCAGTACTTC
j_gene: TRBJ2-3; d_gene: TRBD2; abundance: -; v_gene: TRBV9; CDR3aa: CASSLAAGVADTQYF; CDR3nt: TGTGCCAGCAGCCTCGCTGCGGGAGTGGCAGATACGCAGTATTTT
j_gene: TRBJ1-1; d_gene: -; abundance: -; v_gene: TRBV6-5; CDR3aa: CASRDGFGNTEAFF; CDR3nt: TGTGCCAGCAGGGATGGATTTGGCAACACTGAAGCTTTCTTT
j_gene: TRBJ2-3; d_gene: TRBD2; abundance: -; v_gene: TRBV18; CDR3aa: CASSPLAGGTDTQYF; CDR3nt: TGTGCCAGCTCACCCTTAGCGGGAGGAACAGATACGCAGTATTTT
j_gene: TRBJ2-1; d_gene: -; abundance: -; v_gene: TRBV19; CDR3aa: CASSIMGTGLDEQFF; CDR3nt: TGTGCCAGTAGTATAATGGGAACAGGGCTCGATGAGCAGTTCTTC
j_gene: TRBJ1-5; d_gene: TRBD1; abundance: few; v_gene: TRBV19; CDR3aa: CASRGQGAQPQHF; CDR3nt: TGTGCCAGTAGAGGACAGGGGGCCCAGCCCCAGCATTTT
j_gene: TRBJ2-3; d_gene: TRBD1; abundance: -; v_gene: TRBV10-2; CDR3aa: CASRSTGAGDTQYF; CDR3nt: TGCGCCAGCAGATCGACAGGGGCAGGGGATACGCAGTATTTT
j_gene: TRBJ2-2; d_gene: -; abundance: -; v_gene: TRBV4-2; CDR3aa: CASSQRGTASNTGELFF; CDR3nt: TGTGCCAGCAGCCAACGCGGGACAGCATCTAACACCGGGGAGCTGTTTTTT
j_gene: TRBJ1-2; d_gene: TRBD1; abundance: -; v_gene: TRBV10-3; CDR3aa: CAISEGTGAPGNYGYTF; CDR3nt: TGTGCCATCAGTGAGGGGACAGGGGCCCCAGGGAACTATGGCTACACCTTC
j_gene: TRBJ2-2; d_gene: -; abundance: many; v_gene: TRBV9; CDR3aa: CASSVVSSHTGELFF; CDR3nt: TGTGCCAGCAGCGTAGTCTCTTCTCACACCGGGGAGCTGTTTTTT
j_gene: TRBJ1-6; d_gene: -; abundance: few; v_gene: TRBV4-3; CDR3aa: CASSQEVRANSPLHF; CDR3nt: TGCGCCAGCAGCCAAGAAGTGCGCGCGAATTCACCCCTCCACTTT
j_gene: TRBJ1-6; d_gene: TRBD1; abundance: many; v_gene: TRBV5-1; CDR3aa: CASSSLGQGGGSPLHF; CDR3nt: TGCGCCAGCAGCTCCCTAGGACAGGGTGGCGGGTCACCCCTCCACTTT
j_gene: TRBJ2-3; d_gene: -; abundance: -; v_gene: TRBV6-6; CDR3aa: CASRGSTDTQYF; CDR3nt: TGTGCCTCCAGGGGAAGCACAGATACGCAGTATTTT
j_gene: TRBJ2-1; d_gene: TRBD2; abundance: -; v_gene: TRBV19; CDR3aa: CASSIGGSGDNEQFF; CDR3nt: TGTGCCAGTAGTATAGGGGGTAGCGGGGACAATGAGCAGTTCTTC
j_gene: TRBJ1-2; d_gene: TRBD1; abundance: -; v_gene: TRBV19; CDR3aa: CASSILSDRGDGYTF; CDR3nt: TGTGCCAGTAGTATATTAAGCGACAGGGGAGATGGCTACACCTTC
j_gene: TRBJ1-4; d_gene: TRBD1; abundance: -; v_gene: TRBV4-3; CDR3aa: CASSHRTTGWDEKLFF; CDR3nt: TGCGCCAGCAGCCACCGAACGACAGGGTGGGATGAAAAACTGTTTTTT
j_gene: TRBJ1-2; d_gene: TRBD1; abundance: -; v_gene: TRBV5-5; CDR3aa: CASTNPGTGHIKWGYTF; CDR3nt: TGTGCCAGCACCAATCCTGGGACAGGACATATAAAGTGGGGCTACACCTTC
j_gene: TRBJ2-3; d_gene: -; abundance: -; v_gene: TRBV18; CDR3aa: CASSIRDRPYF; CDR3nt: TGTGCCAGCTCAATCCGGGACCGCCCGTATTTT
j_gene: TRBJ1-5; d_gene: -; abundance: -; v_gene: TRBV2; CDR3aa: CASSGGAGSQPQHF; CDR3nt: TGTGCCAGCAGTGGAGGGGCCGGCAGTCAGCCCCAGCATTTT
j_gene: TRBJ2-1; d_gene: -; abundance: -; v_gene: TRBV19; CDR3aa: CASSLGEVYNEQFF; CDR3nt: TGTGCCAGTAGTCTGGGGGAAGTATACAATGAGCAGTTCTTC
j_gene: TRBJ1-5; d_gene: -; abundance: -; v_gene: TRBV2; CDR3aa: CASSEAGLISNQPQHF; CDR3nt: TGTGCCAGCAGTGAAGCGGGGCTGATTAGCAATCAGCCCCAGCATTTT
j_gene: TRBJ2-7; d_gene: TRBD2; abundance: -; v_gene: TRBV7-2; CDR3aa: CASSITSGNPYEQYF; CDR3nt: TGTGCCAGCAGCATAACTAGCGGTAACCCTTACGAGCAGTACTTC
j_gene: TRBJ1-5; d_gene: -; abundance: -; v_gene: TRBV18; CDR3aa: CASSSGAGNNQPQHF; CDR3nt: TGTGCCAGCTCATCAGGGGCAGGGAACAATCAGCCCCAGCATTTT
j_gene: TRBJ2-6; d_gene: -; abundance: -; v_gene: TRBV6-5; CDR3aa: CASSYREDGANVLTF; CDR3nt: TGTGCCAGCAGTTACCGTGAGGACGGGGCCAACGTCCTGACTTTC
j_gene: TRBJ1-1; d_gene: -; abundance: few; v_gene: TRBV28; CDR3aa: CASSLPQVITEAFF; CDR3nt: TGTGCCAGCAGTTTGCCACAGGTCATCACTGAAGCTTTCTTT
j_gene: TRBJ2-7; d_gene: -; abundance: -; v_gene: TRBV7-9; CDR3aa: CASSNWEF; CDR3nt: TGTGCCAGCAGCAACTGGGAATTC
j_gene: TRBJ1-2; d_gene: -; abundance: -; v_gene: TRBV6-5; CDR3aa: CASRFGTNYGYTF; CDR3nt: TGTGCCAGCAGATTCGGGACTAACTATGGCTACACCTTC
j_gene: TRBJ2-5; d_gene: -; abundance: -; v_gene: TRBV6-5; CDR3aa: CASSYRNREETQYF; CDR3nt: TGTGCCAGCAGTTATAGAAACAGGGAAGAGACCCAGTACTTC
j_gene: TRBJ1-6; d_gene: -; abundance: -; v_gene: TRBV19; CDR3aa: CASSFNNSPLHF; CDR3nt: TGTGCCAGTAGTTTTAATAATTCACCCCTCCACTTT
j_gene: TRBJ2-2; d_gene: -; abundance: few; v_gene: TRBV27; CDR3aa: CASSLGLNTGELFF; CDR3nt: TGTGCCAGCAGTTTAGGGCTGAACACCGGGGAGCTGTTTTTT
j_gene: TRBJ1-1; d_gene: -; abundance: -; v_gene: TRBV7-3; CDR3aa: CASSLTDNTEAFF; CDR3nt: TGTGCCAGCAGCTTAACGGATAACACTGAAGCTTTCTTT
j_gene: TRBJ2-2; d_gene: TRBD2; abundance: -; v_gene: TRBV2; CDR3aa: CASSETSGGTGELFF; CDR3nt: TGTGCCAGCAGTGAGACTAGCGGGGGCACCGGGGAGCTGTTTTTT
j_gene: TRBJ1-6; d_gene: TRBD1; abundance: -; v_gene: TRBV4-2; CDR3aa: CASSQERTGTGSSYNSPLHF; CDR3nt: TGTGCCAGCAGCCAAGAAAGAACCGGGACAGGGAGCTCCTATAATTCACCCCTCCACTTT
j_gene: TRBJ2-1; d_gene: -; abundance: once; v_gene: TRBV5-4; CDR3aa: CASSLVAGPNNEQFF; CDR3nt: TGTGCCAGCAGCTTGGTGGCGGGACCGAACAATGAGCAGTTCTTC
j_gene: TRBJ1-3; d_gene: -; abundance: -; v_gene: TRBV28; CDR3aa: CASSLLGDSGNTIYF; CDR3nt: TGTGCCAGCAGTTTATTAGGGGACTCTGGAAACACCATATATTTT
j_gene: TRBJ2-3; d_gene: TRBD1; abundance: few; v_gene: TRBV2; CDR3aa: CASRTGERDTQYF; CDR3nt: TGTGCCAGTCGGACAGGGGAACGGGATACGCAGTATTTT
j_gene: TRBJ2-1; d_gene: TRBD2; abundance: -; v_gene: TRBV29-1; CDR3aa: CSGTSGSWSSYNEQFF; CDR3nt: TGCAGCGGGACTAGCGGGAGCTGGAGCTCCTACAATGAGCAGTTCTTC
j_gene: TRBJ2-7; d_gene: -; abundance: -; v_gene: TRBV7-9; CDR3aa: CASSLGFGGIVEQYF; CDR3nt: TGTGCCAGCAGCTTAGGGTTCGGGGGAATAGTCGAGCAGTACTTC
j_gene: TRBJ1-2; d_gene: -; abundance: few; v_gene: TRBV10-2; CDR3aa: CASSEGSYGYTF; CDR3nt: TGCGCCAGCAGTGAGGGCAGCTATGGCTACACCTTC